The T cell receptor beta chain under discussion was sequenced for a study of cytomegalovirus exposure and HLA in healthy donors. On this clone: Antigen: not known. At one of its ends the junction is not consistent with the germline gene, which may arise from a read error.

Amplification used 60 Vbeta primers and 13 Jbeta primers. TCRdb's table, derived via immunoSEQ multiplex PCR, lists solely in-frame clones and lacks some. The sample shows some 76,000 clones, just under 80% of them seen only once. Study observations and caveats: The authors listed 150 to 200 TCR beta chains as cytomegalovirus-associated.

The CDR3 covers 18 residues. Germline V gene sequence: CDR1 SEHNR, CDR2 FQNEAQ (reference sequence). Sequencing was carried out using PBMCs. V gene TRBV7-9 combines with J gene TRBJ1-1; TRBD1 agrees at 8 bases. The receptor comes from a middle-aged woman in good health and CMV-seropositive. The CDR3 spells CSSSLGIRGRQANTEAFF. The CDR3 DNA sequence: TGTTCCAGCAGCTTAGGTATCAGGGGGCGACAGGCGAACACTGAAGCTTTCTTT.